A selection of T cell receptor beta chains follows, all from one sample in a study of cytomegalovirus exposure and HLA in healthy donors. Generated by immunoSEQ multiplex PCR, the TCRdb table keeps only in-frame clones and is missing some. The sample comprises 100,000 or so clones, roughly four fifths of which are singletons, and around 1.2% rests with the top ten. Sequencing used PBMCs. All receptors derive from a man aged 35-49 years in good health and CMV-seronegative. Each CDR3 is given with its conserved first and last residue. The order of the fields is V gene, D gene, J gene, clone size, CDR3 DNA, CDR3 protein. D genes are given only for firm matches. Some rows mark clone size as missing; the rest say once, few, many or name a class of expanded clone.

TRBV5-8	NA	TRBJ1-1	NA	TGTGCCAGCAGCTTGGATGTGGCTTTGAACACTGAAGCTTTCTTT	CASSLDVALNTEAFF
TRBV7-8	TRBD1	TRBJ1-4	few	TGTGCCAGCAGCGTGGGACAGACCTTAACTAATGAAAAACTGTTTTTT	CASSVGQTLTNEKLFF
TRBV4-1	NA	TRBJ2-1	NA	TGCGCCAGCAGCCAAGAGGCATACTCCTACAATGAGCAGTTCTTC	CASSQEAYSYNEQFF
TRBV28	TRBD2	TRBJ2-7	NA	TGTGCCAGTGGACTAGCGGGGCCCCCCTACGAGCAGTACTTC	CASGLAGPPYEQYF
TRBV4-1	NA	TRBJ1-4	NA	TGCGCCAGCAGTCAATGGGGCGGAGCGCTAGATGAAAAACTGTTTTTT	CASSQWGGALDEKLFF
TRBV19	NA	TRBJ2-7	few	TGTGCCAGTAGTGCGACTAGATTCTACGAGCAGTACTTC	CASSATRFYEQYF
TRBV7-9	TRBD2	TRBJ2-7	NA	TGTGCCAGCAGCTTAGTCCTAGCGGGCCTCTACGAGCAGTACTTC	CASSLVLAGLYEQYF
TRBV7-6	NA	TRBJ2-2	NA	TGTGCCAGCAGTAATGGGGAGCTGTTTTTT	CASSNGELFF
TRBV6-1	NA	TRBJ1-1	NA	TGTGCCAGCAGGTTCTCCGGGGAAACTGAAGCTTTCTTT	CASRFSGETEAFF
TRBV19	TRBD2	TRBJ2-7	NA	TGTGCCAGTAGTATGGGACTAGTTCCCTACGAGCAGTACTTC	CASSMGLVPYEQYF
TRBV7-9	NA	TRBJ2-3	NA	TGTGCCAGCAGCCCCCCAGGGATAGGCACAGATACGCAGTATTTT	CASSPPGIGTDTQYF
TRBV27	TRBD1	TRBJ2-7	once	TGTGCCAGCAGTAAGGGACAGTACTACGAGCAGTACTTC	CASSKGQYYEQYF
TRBV10-3	TRBD1	TRBJ1-2	NA	TGTGCCATCAATGACAGGGGGACTAACTATGGCTACACCTTC	CAINDRGTNYGYTF
TRBV5-1	NA	TRBJ2-7	NA	TGCGCCAGCAGCTTGGAGTTTAGCTCCTACGAGCAGTACTTC	CASSLEFSSYEQYF
TRBV4-1	NA	TRBJ1-1	NA	TGCGCCAGCAGCCAAGTTATGGCCTCGAACACTGAAGCTTTCTTT	CASSQVMASNTEAFF
TRBV4-3	NA	TRBJ2-7	NA	TGCGCCAGCAGCCAAGATGTCTCAAGGAGGGGCGAGCAGTACTTC	CASSQDVSRRGEQYF
TRBV5-4	TRBD1	TRBJ2-5	NA	TGTGCCAGCAGCCCGGGACAGGGGGCTTGGGAGACCCAGTACTTC	CASSPGQGAWETQYF
TRBV7-8	NA	TRBJ1-1	NA	TGTGCCAGCAGCTTAGGGGTTGGGGCGAACACTGAAGCTTTCTTT	CASSLGVGANTEAFF
TRBV27	TRBD2	TRBJ2-2	NA	TGTGCCAGCAGTTTAAAACTAGCGGGGACTAACACCGGGGAGCTGTTTTTT	CASSLKLAGTNTGELFF
TRBV5-1	NA	TRBJ2-2	NA	TGCGCCAGCAGCTTGGCGAGGACGGGAGCCGGGGAGCTGTTTTTT	CASSLARTGAGELFF
TRBV10-1	NA	TRBJ1-1	NA	TGCGCCAGCAGTGGACAGAACACTGAAGCTTTCTTT	CASSGQNTEAFF
TRBV6-5	TRBD1	TRBJ1-4	NA	TGTGCCAGCAGTCCTCGACAGGGGGAAAAACTGTTTTTT	CASSPRQGEKLFF
TRBV5-6	NA	TRBJ2-7	NA	TGTGCCAGCAGCTTGCCGGACCCACAGGGCGAGCAGTACTTC	CASSLPDPQGEQYF
TRBV6-5	TRBD1	TRBJ2-7	many	TGTGCCAGCACAAGAGGAGACAGGGTCTCCTACGAGCAGTACTTC	CASTRGDRVSYEQYF
TRBV2	NA	TRBJ1-5	NA	TGTGCCAGCAGTGAAGGAGGGAGAAGTAATCAGCCCCAGCATTTT	CASSEGGRSNQPQHF
TRBV10-3	TRBD1	TRBJ1-1	NA	TGTGCCACCGGGGACAGGGACGGGGTCACTGAAGCTTTCTTT	CATGDRDGVTEAFF
TRBV7-6	TRBD2	TRBJ2-1	NA	TGTGCCAGCAGCCCGACTAGCGGGGGGGCCGTTGAGCAGTTCTTC	CASSPTSGGAVEQFF
TRBV4-3	TRBD1	TRBJ1-2	few	TGCGCCAGCAGCCAGGGACAGGGGAATATGGATGGCTACACCTTC	CASSQGQGNMDGYTF
TRBV4-2	TRBD1	TRBJ2-7	once	TGTGCCAGCAGCCAACTCTCAGGGGGCGGCTCCTACGAGCAGTACTTC	CASSQLSGGGSYEQYF
TRBV25-1	NA	TRBJ2-1	few	TGTGCCAGCAGTGGCGACAGACCGAGTGAGCAGTTCTTC	CASSGDRPSEQFF
TRBV5-1	TRBD1	TRBJ1-2	NA	TGCGCCAGCAGCTTGGTGCGACAGGGTAGGTTCGGCGGCTACACCTTC	CASSLVRQGRFGGYTF
TRBV18	TRBD1	TRBJ2-7	NA	TGTGCCAGCTCTCCCCGGACAGGGCCGGGTGAGCAGTACTTC	CASSPRTGPGEQYF
TRBV6-5	TRBD1	TRBJ1-1	NA	TGTGCCAGCAGTTACGGGCTAGGGGGCTCTGAAGCTTTCTTT	CASSYGLGGSEAFF
TRBV6-5	TRBD1	TRBJ2-2	NA	TGTGCCAGCACCGTCGGACAGGGGGCGGCCGGGGAGCTGTTTTTT	CASTVGQGAAGELFF
TRBV7-2	NA	TRBJ2-2	once	TGTGCCAGCAGCATATATACCGGGGAGCTGTTTTTT	CASSIYTGELFF
TRBV6-1	NA	TRBJ1-2	NA	TGTGCCAGCAGTTTAACAGGGAAAGGCTACACCTTC	CASSLTGKGYTF
TRBV7-9	NA	TRBJ1-3	NA	TGTTCCAGCAGCTTAGCGCGACAGAGGGGAAACACCATATATTTT	CSSSLARQRGNTIYF
TRBV10-3	TRBD1	TRBJ2-7	NA	TGTGCCATCAGCAGACAGGGATCCTACGAGCAGTACTTC	CAISRQGSYEQYF
TRBV4-1	NA	TRBJ2-2	NA	TGCGCCAGCAGCCAAGGACAGGAAACCGGGGAGCTGTTTTTT	CASSQGQETGELFF
TRBV29-1	TRBD2	TRBJ2-2	NA	TGCAGCGTTATCCTAGCGGCCCCAAACCCCACCGGGGAGCTGTTTTTT	CSVILAAPNPTGELFF
TRBV13	NA	TRBJ2-5	NA	TGTGCCAGCAGCGACAGGTTACGGGGAGAGACCCAGTACTTC	CASSDRLRGETQYF
TRBV28	NA	TRBJ2-5	NA	TGTGCCAGCAGGACAGATCCGAGGGAGACCCAGTACTTC	CASRTDPRETQYF